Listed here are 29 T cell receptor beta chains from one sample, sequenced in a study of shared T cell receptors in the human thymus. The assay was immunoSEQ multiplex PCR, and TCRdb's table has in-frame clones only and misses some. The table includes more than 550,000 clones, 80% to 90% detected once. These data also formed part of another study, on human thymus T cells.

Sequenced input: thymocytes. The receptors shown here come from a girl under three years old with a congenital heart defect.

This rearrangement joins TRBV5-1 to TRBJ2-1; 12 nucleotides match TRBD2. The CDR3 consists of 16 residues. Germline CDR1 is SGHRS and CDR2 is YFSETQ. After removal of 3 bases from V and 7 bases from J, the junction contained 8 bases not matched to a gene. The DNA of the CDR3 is TGCGCCAGCAGCTCTCTAGCGGGGGGGCCTGATAATGAGCAGTTCTTC. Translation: CASSSLAGGPDNEQFF.

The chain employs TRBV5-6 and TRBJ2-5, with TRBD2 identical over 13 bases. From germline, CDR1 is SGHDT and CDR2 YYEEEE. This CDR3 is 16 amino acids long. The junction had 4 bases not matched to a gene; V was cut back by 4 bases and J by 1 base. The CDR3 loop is CASSLRLAGGQETQYF. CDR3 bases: TGTGCCAGCAGCCTTCGACTAGCGGGGGGCCAAGAGACCCAGTACTTC.

In DNA, the CDR3 is TGTGCCACCAGGGAGACCGGGACAGGGGGGGCAGATACGCAGTATTTT. Translating it yields CATRETGTGGADTQYF. The chain joins TRBV15 to TRBJ2-3, with 11 nucleotides matching TRBD1. Trimming took 6 bases from V and 4 from J; bases not matched to a gene: 9. Germline V lookup: CDR1 LNHNV, CDR2 YYDKDF (reference sequence). The CDR3 runs to 16 residues.

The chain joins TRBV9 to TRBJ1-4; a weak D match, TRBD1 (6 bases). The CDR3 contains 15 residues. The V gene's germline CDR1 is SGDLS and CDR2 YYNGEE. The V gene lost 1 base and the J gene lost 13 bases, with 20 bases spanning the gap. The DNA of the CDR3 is TGTGCCAGCAGCGTAACAGGGACTACCTCCCAAGGACTGTTTTTT. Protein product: CASSVTGTTSQGLFF.

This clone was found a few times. The CDR3 sequence: CASSLRSQGNTEAFF. CDR3 sequence (DNA): TGTGCCAGCAGCTTACGGTCACAGGGAAACACTGAAGCTTTCTTT. The V call is TRBV13, the J call TRBJ1-1; a weak D match, TRBD1 (6 bases). Germline CDR1 is PRHDT and CDR2 is FYEKMQ (reference sequence). V gave up 2 bases and J gave up 2 bases, with 12 bases separating them. The CDR3 contains 15 residues.

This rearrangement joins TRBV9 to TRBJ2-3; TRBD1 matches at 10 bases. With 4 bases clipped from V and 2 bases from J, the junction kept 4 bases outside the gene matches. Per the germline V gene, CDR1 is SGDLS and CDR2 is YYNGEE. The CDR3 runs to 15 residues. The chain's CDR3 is CASSRGTGDTDTQYF. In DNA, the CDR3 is TGTGCCAGCAGCCGTGGGACAGGGGACACAGATACGCAGTATTTT.

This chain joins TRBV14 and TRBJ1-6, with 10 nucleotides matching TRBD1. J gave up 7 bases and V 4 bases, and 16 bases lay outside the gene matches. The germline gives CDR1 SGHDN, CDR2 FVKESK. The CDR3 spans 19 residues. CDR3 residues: CASSPTRQGAQLPNSPLHF. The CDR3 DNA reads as TGTGCCAGCAGCCCCACCCGACAGGGGGCCCAGTTACCCAATTCACCCCTCCACTTT.

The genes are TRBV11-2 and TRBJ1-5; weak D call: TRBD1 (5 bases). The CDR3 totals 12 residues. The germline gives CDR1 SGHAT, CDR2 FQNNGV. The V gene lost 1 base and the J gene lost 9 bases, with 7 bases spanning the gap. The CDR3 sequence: CASSLVGGPQHF. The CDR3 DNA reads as TGTGCCAGCAGCTTAGTGGGGGGGCCCCAGCATTTT.

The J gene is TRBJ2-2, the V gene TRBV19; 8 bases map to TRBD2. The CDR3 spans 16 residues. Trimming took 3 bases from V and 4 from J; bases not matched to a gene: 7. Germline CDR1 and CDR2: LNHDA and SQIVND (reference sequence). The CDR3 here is CASSIIAGFGTGELFF. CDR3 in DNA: TGTGCCAGTAGTATCATAGCGGGATTCGGCACCGGGGAGCTGTTTTTT.

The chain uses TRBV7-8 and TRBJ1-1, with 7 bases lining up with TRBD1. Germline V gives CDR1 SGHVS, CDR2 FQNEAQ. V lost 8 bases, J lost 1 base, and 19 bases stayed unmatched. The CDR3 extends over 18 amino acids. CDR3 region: CASRQGRGVVRKNTEAFF. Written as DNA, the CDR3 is TGTGCCAGCCGACAGGGTCGAGGGGTGGTACGCAAGAACACTGAAGCTTTCTTT. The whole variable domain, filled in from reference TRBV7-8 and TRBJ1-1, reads GAGVSQSPRYKVAKRGQDVALRCDPISGHVSLFWYQQALGQGPEFLTYFQNEAQLDKSGLPSDRFFAERPEGSVSTLKIQRTQQEDSAVYLCASRQGRGVVRKNTEAFFGQGTRLTVV.

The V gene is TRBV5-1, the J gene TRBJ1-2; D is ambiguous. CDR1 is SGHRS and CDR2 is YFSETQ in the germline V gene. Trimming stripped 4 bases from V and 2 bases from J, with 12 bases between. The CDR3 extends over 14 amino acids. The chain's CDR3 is CASSRLRENYGYTF. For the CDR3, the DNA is TGCGCCAGCAGCCGCCTAAGGGAGAACTATGGCTACACCTTC.

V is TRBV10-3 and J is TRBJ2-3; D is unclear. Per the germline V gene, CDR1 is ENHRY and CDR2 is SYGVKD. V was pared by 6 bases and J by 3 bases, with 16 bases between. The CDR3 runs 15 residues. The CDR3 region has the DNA TGTGCCATCAGGGCGTCGACAAGCCGAACAGATACGCAGTATTTT. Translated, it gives CAIRASTSRTDTQYF.

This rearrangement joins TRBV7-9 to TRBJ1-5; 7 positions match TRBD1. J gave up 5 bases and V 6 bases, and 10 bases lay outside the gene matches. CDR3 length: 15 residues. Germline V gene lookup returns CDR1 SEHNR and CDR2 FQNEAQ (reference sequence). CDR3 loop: CASSSLGTEDQPQHF. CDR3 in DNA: TGTGCCAGCAGTTCACTTGGGACAGAAGATCAGCCCCAGCATTTT.

The CDR3 sequence: CASSPEGRGLEQYF. The CDR3 nucleotides are TGTGCCAGCTCACCAGAAGGCAGGGGGCTCGAGCAGTACTTC. This chain links TRBV18 with TRBJ2-7, with 8 positions matching TRBD1. The CDR3 extends over 14 amino acids. CDR1 is KGHSH and CDR2 is LQKENI in the germline V gene. The ends lost 2 bases at V and 6 bases at J; junction bases unmatched: 6.

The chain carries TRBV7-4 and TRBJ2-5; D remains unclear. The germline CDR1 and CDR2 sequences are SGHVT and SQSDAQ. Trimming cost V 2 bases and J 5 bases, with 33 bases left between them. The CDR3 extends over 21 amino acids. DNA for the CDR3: TGTGCCAGCAGCTTACGATCTAGTCCCACGTATGTTGACGGATCTGGGGAGACCCAGTACTTC. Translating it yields CASSLRSSPTYVDGSGETQYF.

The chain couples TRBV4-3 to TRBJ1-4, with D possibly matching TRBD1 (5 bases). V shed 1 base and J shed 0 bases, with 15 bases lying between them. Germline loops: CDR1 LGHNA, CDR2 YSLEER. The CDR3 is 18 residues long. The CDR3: CASSQVGRANATNEKLFF. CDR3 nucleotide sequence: TGCGCCAGCAGCCAAGTCGGCAGGGCCAACGCAACTAATGAAAAACTGTTTTTT.

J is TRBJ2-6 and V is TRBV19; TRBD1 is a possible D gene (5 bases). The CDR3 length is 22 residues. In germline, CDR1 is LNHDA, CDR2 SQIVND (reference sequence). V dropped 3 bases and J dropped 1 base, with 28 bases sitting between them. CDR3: CASSIDSEYHRFRLSGANVLTF. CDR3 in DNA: TGTGCCAGTAGTATCGACAGCGAGTACCACAGATTCAGGTTGTCTGGGGCCAACGTCCTGACTTTC.

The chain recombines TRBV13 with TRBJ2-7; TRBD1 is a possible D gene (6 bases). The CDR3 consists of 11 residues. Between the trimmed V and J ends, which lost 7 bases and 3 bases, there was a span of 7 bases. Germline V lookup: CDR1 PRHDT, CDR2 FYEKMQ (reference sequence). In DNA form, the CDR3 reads TGTGCCAGCATCAGGGGCTACGAGCAGTACTTC. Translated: CASIRGYEQYF. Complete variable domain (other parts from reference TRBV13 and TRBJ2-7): AAGVIQSPRHLIKEKRETATLKCYPIPRHDTVYWYQQGPGQDPQFLISFYEKMQSDKGSIPDRFSAQQFSDYHSELNMSSLELGDSALYFCASIRGYEQYFGPGTRLTVT.

CDR3 DNA sequence: TGTGCCATCGTCGCTCTCCCGACGGAGGGCGGCTCCTACGAGCAGTACTTC. It is translated as CAIVALPTEGGSYEQYF. The chain has TRBV10-3 and TRBJ2-7, with D possibly TRBD2 on 6 matching bases. In germline, CDR1 is ENHRY, CDR2 SYGVKD. The V and J ends lost 8 bases and 0 bases respectively, with 23 bases between them. This CDR3 region has 17 residues.

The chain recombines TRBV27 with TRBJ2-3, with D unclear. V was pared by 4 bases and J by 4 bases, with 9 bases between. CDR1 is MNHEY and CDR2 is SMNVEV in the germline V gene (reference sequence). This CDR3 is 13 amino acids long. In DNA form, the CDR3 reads TGTGCCAGCAGTTCGAGGAAGGCAGATACGCAGTATTTT. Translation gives CASSSRKADTQYF.

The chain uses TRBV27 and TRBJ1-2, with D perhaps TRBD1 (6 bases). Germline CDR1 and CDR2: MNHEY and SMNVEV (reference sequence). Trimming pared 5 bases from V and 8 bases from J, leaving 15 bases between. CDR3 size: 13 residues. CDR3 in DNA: TGTGCCAGCAGTGTAACAGGGTTTTCCGGCTACACCTTC. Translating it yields CASSVTGFSGYTF.

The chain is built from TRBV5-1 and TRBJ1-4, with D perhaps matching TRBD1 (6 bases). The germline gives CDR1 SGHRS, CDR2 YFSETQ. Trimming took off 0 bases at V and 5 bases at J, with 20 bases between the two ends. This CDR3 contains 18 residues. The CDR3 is CASSLEERRQAKNEKLFF. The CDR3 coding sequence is TGCGCCAGCAGCTTGGAAGAGAGACGACAGGCGAAAAATGAAAAACTGTTTTTT.

CDR3 sequence reads: CARSHVTGVRPARDGYTF. CDR3 bases: TGTGCCAGAAGCCACGTGACAGGGGTTAGACCGGCCAGGGATGGCTACACCTTC. The J gene is TRBJ1-2, the V gene TRBV5-3, with TRBD1 matching over 8 bases. TRBV5-3 is designated an ORF whose function remains uncertain. The CDR3 has 18 amino acids. The trim removed 4 bases at V and 6 bases at J, leaving 20 bases unmatched.

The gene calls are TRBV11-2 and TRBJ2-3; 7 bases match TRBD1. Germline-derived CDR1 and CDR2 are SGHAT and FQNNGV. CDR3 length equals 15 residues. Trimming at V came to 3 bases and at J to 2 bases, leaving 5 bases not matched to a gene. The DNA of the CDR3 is TGTGCCAGCAGCTTGACAGGGAAACCCACAGATACGCAGTATTTT. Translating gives CASSLTGKPTDTQYF.

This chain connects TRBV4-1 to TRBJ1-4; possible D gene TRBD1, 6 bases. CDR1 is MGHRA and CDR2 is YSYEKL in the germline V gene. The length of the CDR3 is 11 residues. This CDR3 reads CATGYHEKLFF. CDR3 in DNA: TGCGCTACAGGGTACCATGAAAAACTGTTTTTT.

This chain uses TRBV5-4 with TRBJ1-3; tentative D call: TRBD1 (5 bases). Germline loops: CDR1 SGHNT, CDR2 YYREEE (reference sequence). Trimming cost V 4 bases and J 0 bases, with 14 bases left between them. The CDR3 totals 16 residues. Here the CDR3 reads CASSHRGKPSGNTIYF. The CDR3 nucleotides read TGTGCCAGCAGCCACCGGGGGAAGCCCTCTGGAAACACCATATATTTT.

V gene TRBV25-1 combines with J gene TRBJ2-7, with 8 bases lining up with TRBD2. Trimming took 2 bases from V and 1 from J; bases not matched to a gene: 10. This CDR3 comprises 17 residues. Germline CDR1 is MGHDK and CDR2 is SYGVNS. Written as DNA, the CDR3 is TGTGCCAGCAGTGAAGAGGGGGAAGGCGGGGGGTCCTACGAGCAGTACTTC. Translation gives CASSEEGEGGGSYEQYF.

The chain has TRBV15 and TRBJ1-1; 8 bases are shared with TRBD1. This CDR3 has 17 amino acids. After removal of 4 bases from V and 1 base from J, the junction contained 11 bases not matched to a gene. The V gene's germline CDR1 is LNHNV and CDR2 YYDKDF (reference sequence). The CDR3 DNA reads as TGTGCCACCAGCACCGTCCCGGGACAGGAAACGAACACTGAAGCTTTCTTT. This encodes CATSTVPGQETNTEAFF.

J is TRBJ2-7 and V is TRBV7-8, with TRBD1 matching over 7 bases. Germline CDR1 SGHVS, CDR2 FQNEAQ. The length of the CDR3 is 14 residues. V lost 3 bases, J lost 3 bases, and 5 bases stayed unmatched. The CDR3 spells CASSFGDSFYEQYF. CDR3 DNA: TGTGCCAGCAGCTTCGGGGACAGCTTCTACGAGCAGTACTTC.